The 19 T cell receptor beta chains given below trace back to one sample, sequenced in a study of cytomegalovirus exposure and HLA in healthy donors. The PCR used 60 Vbeta and 13 Jbeta primers. The data were produced by immunoSEQ multiplex PCR, yet TCRdb's version contains in-frame clones alone and is incomplete. The sample contains about 160,000 clones, approximately 81% of which appear only once. Specimen: PBMCs. These receptor sequences come from a boy younger than 10 in good health and CMV-seronegative.

V usage is TRBV5-4 and J usage is TRBJ2-3; 10 bases line up with TRBD2. The V segment lost 3 bases and the J segment 1 base; nucleotides outside the gene matches: 5. Germline values: CDR1 SGHNT, CDR2 YYREEE (reference sequence). CDR3 size: 16 residues. The CDR3 is CASSSRTSGGTDTQYF. CDR3 in DNA: TGTGCCAGCAGCTCGCGGACTAGCGGAGGCACAGATACGCAGTATTTT.

Only a few counts were recorded for this clone. The chain joins TRBV7-9 to TRBJ1-4, with 10 positions matching TRBD1. J lost 7 bases, V lost 5 bases, and 4 bases had no gene match. Per germline, CDR1 SEHNR and CDR2 FQNEAQ (reference sequence). The CDR3 has 14 residues. As DNA, the CDR3 is TGTGCCAGCAGCGAGACAGGGGGCGGTGAAAAACTGTTTTTT. This gives the protein CASSETGGGEKLFF.

The CDR3 loop is CASRGTGNSYEQYF. The CDR3 DNA reads as TGTGCCAGTAGGGGGACAGGGAACTCCTACGAGCAGTACTTC. V gene TRBV19 combines with J gene TRBJ2-7, with 9 bases matching TRBD1. V lost 6 bases and J lost 0; bases outside the gene matches: 3. This CDR3 region has 14 residues. Looked up from germline, CDR1 is LNHDA and CDR2 is SQIVND (reference sequence).

This clone appeared once. The chain links TRBV7-9 to TRBJ2-1; 7 nucleotides agree with TRBD1. CDR1 and CDR2 from the germline V gene are SEHNR and FQNEAQ (reference sequence). V trimming: 2 bases; J trimming: 2 bases; junction bases outside the gene matches: 12. This CDR3 is built from 18 residues. CDR3 region: CASSLLGRQGVPYNEQFF. The CDR3, as DNA: TGTGCCAGCAGCTTACTCGGCCGGCAGGGGGTGCCCTACAATGAGCAGTTCTTC. The full variable domain, rest sourced from reference TRBV7-9 and TRBJ2-1, is DTGVSQNPRHKITKRGQNVTFRCDPISEHNRLYWYRQTLGQGPEFLTYFQNEAQLEKSRLLSDRFSAERPKGSFSTLEIQRTEQGDSAMYLCASSLLGRQGVPYNEQFFGPGTRLTVL.

The rearrangement links TRBV6-5 to TRBJ2-5; weak D call: TRBD2 (5 bases). The J call is doubtful: the DNA matches TRBJ2-7 better. The germline V gene encodes CDR1 MNHEY and CDR2 SVGAGI. The CDR3 spans 15 residues. In DNA, the CDR3 is TGTGCCAGCAGTCCTGTAGTGGGGAGCTCCTACGAGCAGTACTTC. Its protein is CASSPVVGSSYEQYF.

The rearrangement joins TRBV29-1 to TRBJ2-4; D not resolved. This CDR3 region has 15 residues. The germline gives CDR1 SQVTM, CDR2 ANQGSEA. With 1 base removed from V and 0 bases from J, the gap between germline ends came to 10 bases. The CDR3 here is CSVEAEILAKNIQYF. CDR3 DNA sequence: TGCAGCGTTGAAGCGGAGATTCTAGCCAAAAACATTCAGTACTTC.

V usage is TRBV28 and J usage is TRBJ1-1; 10 positions agree with TRBD1. V lost 8 bases, J lost 9 bases, and 9 bases stayed unmatched. The CDR3 has 13 amino acids. The V gene's germline CDR1 is MDHEN and CDR2 SYDVKM. CDR3 nucleotides: TGTGCCAGCGGTGGGACAGGGGAATCGCAAGCTTTCTTT. This gives the protein CASGGTGESQAFF.

The chain links TRBV5-1 to TRBJ2-3; TRBD2 agrees at 9 bases. Germline CDR1 reads SGHRS; CDR2 reads YFSETQ. The V gene end was trimmed by 4 bases and the J gene end by 4 bases; junction bases not matched to a gene: 10. The CDR3 contains 16 residues. The CDR3 here is CASSTRSSGRPDTQYF. The CDR3 DNA sequence: TGCGCCAGCAGCACCCGGAGTAGCGGGAGACCAGATACGCAGTATTTT.

This clone was recorded a few times. This sequence joins TRBV6-5 and TRBJ2-2, with 8 positions matching TRBD1. The V and J ends lost 0 bases and 3 bases, in that order; junction bases with no gene match: 0. The CDR3 length is 15 residues. Germline loops: CDR1 MNHEY, CDR2 SVGAGI. Here the CDR3 DNA reads TGTGCCAGCAGTTACTCGGACAGGGACACCGGGGAGCTGTTTTTT. Translation gives CASSYSDRDTGELFF.

The gene calls are TRBV10-3 and TRBJ2-2, with TRBD2 as a possible D gene (6 bases). The length of the CDR3 is 16 residues. V lost 0 bases to trimming and J lost 5 bases, with 13 bases between them. Looked up from germline, CDR1 is ENHRY and CDR2 is SYGVKD. The CDR3 nucleotides read TGTGCCATCAGTGAGTCGGAGGGAGGTTGGACCGGGGAGCTGTTTTTT. Translated, it gives CAISESEGGWTGELFF.

The table lists this clone with a count of one. The chain employs TRBV7-9 and TRBJ2-2; D is possibly TRBD1 (5 bases). The CDR3 totals 13 residues. Germline assignment: CDR1 SEHNR and CDR2 FQNEAQ (reference sequence). With 0 bases removed from V and 6 bases from J, the gap between germline ends came to 5 bases. CDR3 sequence (DNA): TGTGCCAGCAGCTTAGCGGGGCCCGGGGAGCTGTTTTTT. Protein sequence: CASSLAGPGELFF.

This sequence joins TRBV2 and TRBJ2-1; the D is unclear. The CDR3 covers 15 residues. V lost 4 bases and J 2 bases, leaving 12 bases between the germline ends. Germline-derived CDR1 and CDR2 are SNHLY and FYNNEI. The CDR3 DNA reads TGTGCCAGCAGTGTCGCCAGTCCGACCTACAATGAGCAGTTCTTC. This translates into CASSVASPTYNEQFF.

The rearrangement links TRBV5-1 to TRBJ2-5; TRBD1 matches 11 bases. CDR1 is SGHRS and CDR2 is YFSETQ in the germline V gene. The CDR3 is made up of 18 amino acids. The trim removed 2 bases at V and 5 bases at J, leaving 14 bases unmatched. The DNA for the CDR3 is TGCGCCAGCAGCTTTACGAGGCCCGGGACAGGGGGGATGGAGACCCAGTACTTC. Its translation: CASSFTRPGTGGMETQYF.

In the case of this clone: At one end, the junction sequence differs from germline, possibly due to a read error. The chain employs TRBV7-7 and TRBJ2-1; 11 bases line up with TRBD2. The CDR3 sequence is 14 residues long. Germline-derived CDR1 and CDR2 are SSHAT and FNYEAQ (reference sequence). The CDR3 here is CASSASGRNNEQFF. CDR3 coding DNA: TGTGCTAGCAGCGCTAGCGGGAGGAACAATGAGCAGTTCTTC.

The CDR3 loop reads CASSPAPLAVGYEQYF. DNA of the CDR3: TGTGCCAGCAGCCCTGCGCCGTTAGCGGTGGGCTACGAGCAGTACTTC. The V call is TRBV5-6, the J call TRBJ2-7, with D perhaps TRBD2 (6 bases). The V end was cut by 4 bases, the J end by 3 bases, with 20 bases between. Germline lookup yields CDR1 SGHDT and CDR2 YYEEEE. The length of the CDR3 is 16 residues.

The J gene is TRBJ2-1, the V gene TRBV19, with 9 bases matching TRBD1. Germline V gene data show CDR1 as LNHDA and CDR2 as SQIVND (reference sequence). The CDR3 has 16 residues. Germline trimming cut 1 base from V and 5 bases from J; bases unmatched to any gene: 6. CDR3 coding DNA: TGTGCCAGTAGTATAGGCACAGGGGGCGCAGACAATGAGCAGTTCTTC. Its protein is CASSIGTGGADNEQFF.

The chain employs TRBV4-1 and TRBJ2-7; 8 bases fit TRBD1. V shed 4 bases, J shed 7 bases, and the junction held 12 bases outside the gene matches. This CDR3 has 15 amino acids. Germline values: CDR1 MGHRA, CDR2 YSYEKL. Written as DNA, the CDR3 is TGCGCCAGCAGCCCAATGACAGGGGACTCAAGGGAGCAGTACTTC. It encodes CASSPMTGDSREQYF.

This chain links TRBV6-1 with TRBJ2-1, with 9 nucleotides matching TRBD2. The CDR3 is made up of 14 amino acids. Germline V gene data show CDR1 as MNHNS and CDR2 as SASEGT. After removal of 2 bases from V and 9 bases from J, the junction contained 5 bases not matched to a gene. The CDR3: CASSEFSGRFEQFF. The CDR3 bases are TGTGCCAGCAGTGAATTCAGCGGGAGGTTTGAGCAGTTCTTC.

The gene calls are TRBV28 and TRBJ2-7, with D possibly TRBD2 on 5 matching bases. CDR1 is MDHEN and CDR2 is SYDVKM in the germline V gene. The CDR3 spans 15 residues. V lost 8 bases and J lost 0, with 17 bases in between. In DNA, the CDR3 is TGTGCCAGCTCCCCGGGGAGCGTCAGCTCCTACGAGCAGTACTTC. This gives the protein CASSPGSVSSYEQYF. The whole variable domain, remainder taken from reference TRBV28 and TRBJ2-7, is DVKVTQSSRYLVKRTGEKVFLECVQDMDHENMFWYRQDPGLGLRLIYFSYDVKMKEKGDIPEGYSVSREKKERFSLILESASTNQTSMYLCASSPGSVSSYEQYFGPGTRLTVT.